This is a list of T cell receptor beta chains from one sample in a study of T-cell reconstitution after alpha-beta-depleted transplantation in children. TCRdb itself ran the PCR reads through MiXCR, one entry per CDR3 protein. The data show just over 70,000 distinct CDR3 sequences, with about 7% seen just once and around 2.5% held by the top ten. Sequenced here: PBMCs from the stem cell graft donor, sampled from the stem cell graft. The receptors here all came from a human donor who donated a stem cell graft to a child with acute lymphoblastic leukemia. The CDR3 runs from the conserved cysteine through the conserved F or W. A D gene is named only where the DNA matches it firmly. Expanded clones get a size class; other rows say once, few or many, or leave the size out.

v_gene	d_gene	len	j_gene	abundance	CDR3aa	CDR3nt
TRBV7-9	-	15	TRBJ1-1	few	CASSSPLGVGLGAFF	TGTGCCAGCAGCTCCCCTCTTGGCGTAGGATTGGGAGCTTTCTTT
TRBV11-2	-	15	TRBJ2-2	-	CASSVRWGVDGELFF	TGTGCCAGCAGCGTACGCTGGGGAGTGGACGGGGAGCTGTTTTTT
TRBV6-4	-	11	TRBJ1-1	many	CASSDGHEAFF	TGTGCCAGCAGTGACGGCCACGAAGCTTTCTTT
TRBV7-3	TRBD2	16	TRBJ2-1	many	CASSTPPAGGLNEQFF	TGTGCCAGCAGCACCCCCCCGGCGGGAGGTCTCAATGAGCAGTTCTTC
TRBV12-3/TRBV12-4	-	14	TRBJ2-1	many	CASSLGQSYNEQFF	TGTGCCAGCAGTTTAGGGCAGTCCTACAATGAGCAGTTCTTC
TRBV11-2	TRBD2	15	TRBJ2-3	many	CASSLRGLATDTQYF	TGTGCCAGCAGCTTACGGGGACTAGCGACAGATACGCAGTATTTT
TRBV12-3/TRBV12-4	-	14	TRBJ1-3	many	CASTATGSGNTIYF	TGTGCCAGCACCGCGACAGGCTCCGGAAACACCATATATTTT
TRBV7-3	TRBD1	15	TRBJ2-2	many	CASSSGQGVIGELFF	TGTGCCAGCAGCTCCGGACAGGGAGTGATCGGGGAGCTGTTTTTT
TRBV6-2/TRBV6-3	TRBD2	18	TRBJ2-7	many	CASSTLFGGGVSTYEQYF	TGTGCCAGCAGTACCCTCTTTGGCGGGGGTGTGAGCACCTACGAGCAGTACTTC
TRBV29-1	-	14	TRBJ1-1	-	CSVDYREVNTEAFF	TGCAGCGTTGACTACAGGGAGGTGAACACTGAAGCTTTCTTT
TRBV3-1	-	15	TRBJ2-1	-	CASCKQGGRDNEQFF	TGTGCCTCGTGCAAGCAGGGCGGCCGCGACAATGAGCAGTTCTTC
TRBV7-9	TRBD2	15	TRBJ2-7	few	CASSSAGGPLSEQYF	TGTGCCAGCAGCTCAGCGGGAGGACCTCTTAGCGAGCAGTACTTC
TRBV5-6	-	11	TRBJ1-1	many	CASSFMAEAFF	TGTGCCAGCAGCTTTATGGCAGAAGCTTTCTTT
TRBV19	-	14	TRBJ2-1	few	CASSIDREYNEQFF	TGTGCCAGTAGTATAGACAGGGAGTACAATGAGCAGTTCTTC
TRBV2	-	15	TRBJ2-3	many	CASSVLGGSTDTQYF	TGTGCCAGCAGTGTACTAGGGGGGAGCACAGATACGCAGTATTTT
TRBV20-1	TRBD2	16	TRBJ2-5	many	CSATVGSGVYQETQYF	TGCAGTGCTACAGTTGGCAGCGGGGTTTACCAAGAGACCCAGTACTTC
TRBV4-2	-	12	TRBJ2-1	few	CASSPPGEEQFF	TGTGCCAGCAGCCCCCCAGGGGAGGAGCAGTTCTTC
TRBV14	TRBD2	15	TRBJ2-7	many	CASSQGQGLTYEQYF	TGTGCCAGCAGCCAAGGCCAGGGACTAACCTACGAGCAGTACTTC
TRBV5-1	-	14	TRBJ1-1	many	CASSLAARGTEAFF	TGCGCCAGCAGCTTGGCCGCGAGGGGAACTGAAGCTTTCTTT
TRBV10-3	-	15	TRBJ1-1	-	CAISESGQGYPEAFF	TGTGCCATCAGTGAGTCTGGACAAGGTTACCCTGAAGCTTTCTTT
TRBV18	-	15	TRBJ1-1	-	CASSPPETPNTEAFF	TGTGCCAGCTCACCTCCAGAGACACCTAACACTGAAGCTTTCTTT
TRBV20-1	-	12	TRBJ2-1	many	CSATDSYNEQFF	TGCAGTGCGACCGACTCTTACAATGAGCAGTTCTTC
TRBV15	-	13	TRBJ2-3	many	CATSSSGGDTQYF	TGTGCCACCAGCAGTTCGGGCGGAGATACGCAGTATTTT
TRBV9	-	15	TRBJ2-2	many	CASSVDPDFPGELFF	TGTGCCAGCAGCGTAGATCCCGATTTCCCCGGGGAGCTGTTTTTT
TRBV7-9	TRBD2	17	TRBJ2-1	many	CASSYIRLAGGEDEQFF	TGTGCCAGCAGCTACATCAGACTAGCGGGAGGAGAGGATGAGCAGTTCTTC
TRBV13	-	15	TRBJ2-1	few	CASSPPRPPEREQFF	TGTGCCAGCAGCCCCCCGAGGCCGCCCGAACGTGAGCAGTTCTTC
TRBV9	-	16	TRBJ2-3	-	CASSVGREYVADTQYF	TGTGCCAGCAGCGTAGGCCGGGAGTATGTGGCAGATACGCAGTATTTC
TRBV28	-	14	TRBJ1-4	many	CASSLPTTNEKLFF	TGTGCCAGCAGTCTCCCTACAACTAATGAAAAACTGTTTTTT
TRBV2	-	16	TRBJ2-1	-	CASSPRPPGSYNEQFF	TGTGCCAGCAGTCCCAGACCCCCCGGGTCCTACAATGAGCAGTTCTTC
TRBV18	-	12	TRBJ1-6	-	CASSTSGDYLHF	TGTGCCAGCTCAACCTCAGGGGACTACCTCCACTTT
TRBV20-1	-	14	TRBJ1-1	few	CSATSEGVNTEAFF	TGCAGTGCTACCTCAGAAGGGGTGAACACTGAAGCTTTCTTT
TRBV4-1	-	15	TRBJ1-2	many	CASSQAGTSVGGYTF	TGCGCCAGCAGCCAAGCCGGGACCAGTGTGGGCGGCTACACCTTC
TRBV29-1	TRBD1	14	TRBJ2-7	-	CSVGPGQGNNEQYF	TGCAGCGTTGGCCCGGGACAGGGGAACAACGAGCAGTACTTC
TRBV20-1	-	16	TRBJ2-1	many	CSARVQEGVNYNEQFF	TGCAGTGCTAGAGTACAAGAGGGAGTGAACTACAATGAGCAGTTCTTC
TRBV29-1	-	13	TRBJ2-5	many	CSAALSRRETQYF	TGCAGCGCCGCCCTCTCCCGGAGGGAGACCCAGTACTTC
TRBV9	-	14	TRBJ1-2	few	CASSVDGGLGTDTF	TGTGCCAGCAGCGTAGATGGGGGCCTCGGGACCGATACCTTC
TRBV4-1	-	14	TRBJ1-5	-	CASSLRVSNQPQHF	TGCGCCAGCAGCCTCAGAGTTAGCAATCAGCCCCAGCATTTT
TRBV10-3	-	13	TRBJ2-7	many	CAIMGQHSYEQYF	TGTGCCATCATGGGTCAGCACTCCTACGAGCAGTACTTC
TRBV5-1	TRBD2	14	TRBJ2-3	many	CASSLGLAGDTQYF	TGCGCCAGCAGCTTGGGACTAGCGGGAGATACGCAGTATTTT
TRBV4-1	TRBD2	14	TRBJ2-1	few	CASGRLAGVNEQFF	TGCGCCAGCGGGCGACTAGCGGGGGTCAATGAGCAGTTCTTC
TRBV5-1	TRBD1	16	TRBJ1-5	few	CASSLGDRASNQPQHF	TGCGCCAGCAGCTTGGGGGACAGGGCTAGCAATCAGCCCCAGCATTTT
TRBV12-3/TRBV12-4	TRBD2	17	TRBJ2-1	many	CASILSTSGGAYNEQFF	TGTGCCAGCATTTTATCTACTAGCGGGGGGGCTTACAATGAGCAGTTCTTC
TRBV5-4	-	15	TRBJ1-2	once	CASSYPHGGNYGYTF	TGTGCCAGCAGCTATCCGCATGGGGGAAACTATGGCTACACCTTC
TRBV27	TRBD2	17	TRBJ2-3	-	CASSFFPPAGYGDTQYF	TGTGCCAGCAGTTTCTTCCCCCCAGCGGGATACGGAGATACGCAGTATTTT
TRBV9	TRBD1	15	TRBJ1-6	many	CASSTRDRGSSPLHF	TGTGCCAGCAGCACCCGGGACAGGGGCTCATCACCCCTCCACTTT
TRBV4-3	TRBD1	15	TRBJ1-5	few	CASSQVRTGAAPLHF	TGCGCCAGCAGCCAAGTTAGGACAGGGGCCGCCCCACTACATTTT
TRBV7-2	-	16	TRBJ2-3	few	CASSRKAGARTDTQYF	TGTGCCAGCAGCAGAAAGGCGGGGGCCCGCACAGATACGCAGTATTTT
TRBV12-3/TRBV12-4	-	18	TRBJ1-3	many	CASSLGFGDNLSGNTIYF	TGTGCCAGCAGTTTAGGGTTTGGGGACAACCTCTCTGGAAACACCATATATTTT
TRBV28	TRBD1	14	TRBJ1-3	many	CASKTGGTGNTIYF	TGTGCCAGCAAAACAGGGGGCACGGGAAACACCATATATTTT
TRBV15	-	14	TRBJ2-2	many	CATQGQPNTGELFF	TGTGCCACCCAAGGACAGCCAAACACCGGGGAGCTGTTTTTT